This TCR beta chain was sequenced for a study of T cell changes during pregnancy in multiple sclerosis. Sequenced by immunoSEQ multiplex PCR; TCRdb stores in-frame clones only, minus some. The data show tens of thousands of clones, roughly 92% seen once. With 5 bases removed from V and 1 base from J, the gap between germline ends came to 15 bases. CDR1 SGHVS and CDR2 FQNEAQ come from the germline V gene. The CDR3 spans 16 residues. This material consisted of CD8+ T cells from peripheral blood mononuclear cells, taken in the third trimester of pregnancy. This clonotype was sampled from a female donor in good health, enrolled as a control in a pregnancy study. V usage is TRBV7-8 and J usage is TRBJ1-5, with TRBD1 as a possible D gene (6 bases). DNA of the CDR3: TGTGCCAGCAGCCCGGACAGTCGAGGGAGCAATCAGCCCCAGCATTTT. Translated, it gives CASSPDSRGSNQPQHF.